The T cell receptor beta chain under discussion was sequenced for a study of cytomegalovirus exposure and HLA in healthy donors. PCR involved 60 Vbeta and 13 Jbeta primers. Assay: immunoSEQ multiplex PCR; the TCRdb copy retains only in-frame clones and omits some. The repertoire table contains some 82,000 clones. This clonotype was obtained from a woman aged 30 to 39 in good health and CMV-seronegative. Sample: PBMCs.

This CDR3 reads CASSEGYQPQHF. The CDR3 DNA reads TGTGCCAGTTCGGAGGGCTATCAGCCCCAGCATTTT. This chain connects TRBV19 to TRBJ1-5; D gene unclear. Germline V gene data show CDR1 as LNHDA and CDR2 as SQIVND (reference sequence). The CDR3 totals 12 residues. The V gene lost 8 bases and the J gene lost 5 bases, with 10 bases spanning the gap.